This T cell receptor beta chain originates from a study of regulatory T cells in long-lasting Graves disease. Study in general: It was over 5 years of antithyroid drugs, with positive TSH receptor antibodies, that meant persistent Graves' disease.

Combining iRepertoire HTBI primers with Arm-PCR of CDR3 regions, the authors built TCR beta libraries. Source study methods: Sample data revealed approximately 62 TRBV and 14 TRBJ segments. Using its own MiXCR run on the multiplex PCR reads, TCRdb lists one record per CDR3 protein. TCRdb's processing, not the study's, gives the V and J calls here. The data contain 400,000 or so distinct CDR3 sequences, 20% to 25% of them singletons. V gave up 6 bases and J gave up 4 bases; unmatched junction bases: 7. CDR3 length: 15 amino acids. Looked up from germline, CDR1 is SNHLY and CDR2 is FYNNEI. This clonotype was recorded at least ten times. Noted time point: persistent/refractory GD, antithyroid drugs over 5 years with positive TRAb. RNA from PBMCs was the source of the TCR library. The guidelines of the American Thyroid Association were the basis for diagnosing Graves' disease. Patients were enrolled at an endocrinology department in Xi'an, China.

This TCR was recovered from a female donor with Graves disease. The input for sequencing was peripheral blood mononuclear cells (PBMCs), taken when the disease was refractory, from a patient treated with antithyroid drugs. The V and J genes are TRBV2 and TRBJ2-5; TRBD2 matches 11 bases. CDR3: CASSETSGNSETQYF. The CDR3 nucleotides are TGTGCCAGCAGCGAGACTAGCGGGAATTCAGAGACCCAGTACTTC. The whole variable domain, filled in from reference TRBV2 and TRBJ2-5, reads EPEVTQTPSHQVTQMGQEVILRCVPISNHLYFYWYRQILGQKVEFLVSFYNNEISEKSEIFDDQFSVERPDGSNFTLKIRSTKLEDSAMYFCASSETSGNSETQYFGPGTRLLVL.